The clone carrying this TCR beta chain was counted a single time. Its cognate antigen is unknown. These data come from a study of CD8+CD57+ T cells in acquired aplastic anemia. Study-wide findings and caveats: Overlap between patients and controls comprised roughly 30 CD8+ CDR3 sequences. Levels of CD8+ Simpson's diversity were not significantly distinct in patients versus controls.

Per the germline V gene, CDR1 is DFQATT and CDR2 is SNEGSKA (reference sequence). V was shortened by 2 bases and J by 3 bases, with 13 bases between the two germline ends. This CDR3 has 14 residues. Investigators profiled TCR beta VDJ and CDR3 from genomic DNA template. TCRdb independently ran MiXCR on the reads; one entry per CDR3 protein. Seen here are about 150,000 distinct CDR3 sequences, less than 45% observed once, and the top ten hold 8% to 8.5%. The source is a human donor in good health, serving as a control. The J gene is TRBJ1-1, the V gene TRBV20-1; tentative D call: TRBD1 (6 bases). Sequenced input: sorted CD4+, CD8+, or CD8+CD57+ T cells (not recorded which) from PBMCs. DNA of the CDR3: TGCAGTGCTAGACGGGGGCACGGGTACACTGAAGCTTTCTTT. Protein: CSARRGHGYTEAFF.